These 26 T cell receptor beta chains came from one sample sequenced in a study of patients and donors after allogeneic stem cell transplantation. TCRdb re-called the RT-PCR reads with MiXCR, one entry per CDR3 protein. The sample shows roughly 200,000 distinct CDR3 sequences, roughly two fifths of them seen only once. The sample taken for sequencing was blood, either unsorted or a sorted T cell fraction (not recorded which). The receptor set was obtained from a human donor who was either an allogeneic HSCT recipient or a stem cell or donor lymphocyte infusion donor (not recorded which). It is not recorded whose cells these are; they may come from a transplant donor.

The chain employs TRBV28 and TRBJ2-1, with 12 bases fitting TRBD1. The CDR3 consists of 13 residues. V lost 5 bases, J lost 16 bases, and 9 bases stayed unmatched. CDR1 is MDHEN and CDR2 is SYDVKM in the germline V gene. The CDR3 reads CASSGPRGQGAFF. The CDR3 region has the DNA TGTGCCAGCAGTGGACCTAGGGGACAGGGGGCTTTCTTC. Full variable domain (missing parts from reference TRBV28 and TRBJ2-1): DVKVTQSSRYLVKRTGEKVFLECVQDMDHENMFWYRQDPGLGLRLIYFSYDVKMKEKGDIPEGYSVSREKKERFSLILESASTNQTSMYLCASSGPRGQGAFFGPGTRLTVL.

The chain joins TRBV6-6 to TRBJ1-5, with D hard to call. Trimming took 0 bases from V and 0 from J, leaving 12 bases between them. Germline V gene data show CDR1 as MNHNY and CDR2 as SVGAGI (reference sequence). The CDR3 has 17 amino acids. The CDR3 DNA is TGTGCCAGCAGTTACTCTCGGTACACAGATAGCAATCAGCCCCAGCATTTT. It translates to CASSYSRYTDSNQPQHF.

V usage is TRBV20-1 and J usage is TRBJ2-5, with 7 positions matching TRBD2. Looked up from germline, CDR1 is DFQATT and CDR2 is SNEGSKA (reference sequence). The CDR3 length is 14 residues. The V gene end was trimmed by 1 base and the J gene end by 5 bases; junction bases not matched to a gene: 7. The CDR3 DNA is TGCAGTGCTAGAGGGTCGTATAGCGGGGAGACCCAGTACTTC. As protein: CSARGSYSGETQYF.

The gene calls are TRBV2 and TRBJ1-6; D perhaps matches TRBD1 (5 bases). CDR1 is SNHLY and CDR2 is FYNNEI in the germline V gene. The CDR3 has 15 amino acids. Trimming took off 6 bases at V and 8 bases at J, with 17 bases between the two ends. The CDR3 DNA sequence: TGTGCCAGCAGCTCACCCACGGGGGTAGATTCACCCCTCCACTTT. As protein: CASSSPTGVDSPLHF.

V gene TRBV14 combines with J gene TRBJ1-2, with D unclear. The CDR3 extends over 14 amino acids. CDR1 is SGHDN, CDR2 FVKESK, per germline. The ends were cut back, 3 bases at V and 4 bases at J, with 12 bases in the middle. CDR3 DNA: TGTGCCAGCAGCCACGGAGCAAGTCTCTATGGCTACACCTTC. This translates into CASSHGASLYGYTF.

The gene calls are TRBV5-6 and TRBJ2-1; D remains ambiguous. This CDR3 region has 18 residues. The germline V gene has CDR1 SGHDT and CDR2 YYEEEE. The V gene lost 1 base and the J gene lost 4 bases, with 21 bases spanning the gap. Written as DNA, the CDR3 is TGTGCCAGCAGCTTGTTTGGCCAGGCCAGCAGCCATTACAATGAGCAGTTCTTC. Residues: CASSLFGQASSHYNEQFF.

The rearrangement joins TRBV7-3 to TRBJ1-1; possibly TRBD1 for D (6 bases). V was shortened by 1 base and J by 1 base, with 10 bases between the two germline ends. In germline, CDR1 is SGHTA, CDR2 FQGTGA. This CDR3 is built from 15 residues. CDR3 amino acids: CASSLMGATNTEAFF. For the CDR3, the DNA is TGTGCCAGCAGCTTAATGGGGGCGACGAACACTGAAGCTTTCTTT.

V and J are TRBV4-2 and TRBJ1-5; D is uncertain. Between the trimmed V and J ends, which lost 0 bases and 5 bases, there was a span of 14 bases. Germline V CDR1 and CDR2: LGHNA, YNFKEQ. This CDR3 is built from 16 residues. In DNA, the CDR3 is TGTGCCAGCAGCCAAGATTCCCCCATGTACGATCAGCCCCAGCATTTT. Amino acids: CASSQDSPMYDQPQHF.

This clonotype occurred many times. The CDR3 loop reads CASSRTGGDHEKLFF. CDR3 nucleotides: TGCGCCAGCAGCCGAACAGGGGGCGACCATGAAAAACTGTTTTTT. The chain recombines TRBV5-1 with TRBJ1-4, with 9 bases identical to TRBD1. The CDR3 covers 15 residues. Trimming removed 4 bases from V and 6 bases from J; junction bases left unmatched: 7. Germline CDR1 reads SGHRS; CDR2 reads YFSETQ. Filled out from reference TRBV5-1 and TRBJ1-4, the complete variable domain reads KAGVTQTPRYLIKTRGQQVTLSCSPISGHRSVSWYQQTPGQGLQFLFEYFSETQRNKGNFPGRFSGRQFSNSRSEMNVSTLELGDSALYLCASSRTGGDHEKLFFGSGTQLSVL.

The genes are TRBV7-7 and TRBJ2-1; a weak D match, TRBD1 (6 bases). Germline CDR1 SSHAT, CDR2 FNYEAQ (reference sequence). Trimming took off 3 bases at V and 5 bases at J, with 8 bases between the two ends. There are 13 residues in the CDR3. In nucleotides, the CDR3 is TGTGCCAGCAGCTTGGGACAAGACAATGAGCAGTTCTTC. This codes for CASSLGQDNEQFF.

The chain uses TRBV28 and TRBJ1-2; TRBD1 is a possible D gene (5 bases). In germline, CDR1 is MDHEN, CDR2 SYDVKM. This CDR3 is 13 amino acids long. With 5 bases removed from V and 5 bases from J, the gap between germline ends came to 12 bases. The CDR3 DNA sequence: TGTGCCAGCAGTCCATCGGGGCCTTATGGCTACACCTTC. It yields the protein CASSPSGPYGYTF.

V usage is TRBV5-1 and J usage is TRBJ2-1; D not certain. The CDR3 totals 16 residues. Germline CDR1 reads SGHRS; CDR2 reads YFSETQ. Trimming left V 1 base short and J 0 bases short, with 11 bases between. The CDR3 coding sequence is TGCGCCAGCAGCTTGCAGACTGTCAGCTCCTACAATGAGCAGTTCTTC. It is translated as CASSLQTVSSYNEQFF.

This clonotype turned up a few times. The rearrangement joins TRBV6-5 to TRBJ1-1, with 7 nucleotides matching TRBD1. This CDR3 spans 16 amino acids. Germline V gene data show CDR1 as MNHEY and CDR2 as SVGAGI. With V trimmed by 7 bases and J by 4 bases, 15 bases remained unmatched. The CDR3 DNA reads TGTGCCAGCACCAGGACAGGAGGCCCTGGTCGCACTGAAGCTTTCTTT. Translated: CASTRTGGPGRTEAFF.

This clonotype was counted a single time. The J gene is TRBJ2-7, the V gene TRBV5-1; 9 nucleotides line up with TRBD1. Looked up from germline, CDR1 is SGHRS and CDR2 is YFSETQ. This CDR3 comprises 14 residues. V lost 8 bases and J lost 1; bases outside the gene matches: 7. CDR3 amino acids: CASSGQGLSYEQYF. The CDR3 region has the DNA TGCGCCAGTTCGGGACAGGGACTTTCCTACGAGCAGTACTTC.

This clonotype came up a few times. The chain joins TRBV24-1 to TRBJ2-1, with 8 bases that match TRBD1. Per germline, CDR1 KGHDR and CDR2 SFDVKD. This CDR3 comprises 15 residues. After removal of 0 bases from V and 6 bases from J, the junction contained 3 bases not matched to a gene. The DNA of the CDR3 is TGTGCCACCAGTGATTTGCGGGACAGGACCAATGAGCAGTTCTTC. Translating it yields CATSDLRDRTNEQFF.

This clonotype was seen many times. Written as DNA, the CDR3 is TGTGCCAGCCAAACCGGGACAGCTAACTATGGCTACACCTTC. This encodes CASQTGTANYGYTF. The chain carries TRBV12-3 or TRBV12-4 and TRBJ1-2, with 7 bases fitting TRBD1. V lost 8 bases to trimming and J lost 0 bases; unmatched junction nucleotides: 6. This CDR3 is 14 amino acids long.

This clonotype was detected a few times. V gene TRBV20-1 combines with J gene TRBJ1-4, with 7 bases identical to TRBD1. Germline V gene lookup returns CDR1 DFQATT and CDR2 SNEGSKA (reference sequence). V gave up 0 bases and J gave up 3 bases; unmatched junction bases: 4. The CDR3 is made up of 15 amino acids. The CDR3: CSARDGTVSNEKLFF. As DNA, the CDR3 is TGCAGTGCTAGAGACGGGACAGTCTCTAATGAAAAACTGTTTTTT.

This clonotype occurred a few times. The chain links TRBV18 to TRBJ1-1; TRBD1 matches 7 bases. Germline CDR1 and CDR2: KGHSH and LQKENI. The CDR3 totals 14 residues. V was pared by 0 bases and J by 8 bases, with 6 bases of the junction left unmatched. The CDR3 bases are TGTGCCAGCTCACCACCGAACAGGGGATGGGAAGCTTTCTTT. Encoded protein: CASSPPNRGWEAFF.

V is TRBV29-1 and J is TRBJ1-3, with D unresolved. The V and J ends lost 7 bases and 4 bases respectively, with 8 bases between them. This CDR3 spans 11 amino acids. The V gene's germline CDR1 is SQVTM and CDR2 ANQGSEA. The CDR3 is CSGRSGNTIYF. In nucleotides, the CDR3 is TGCAGCGGAAGGAGCGGAAACACCATATATTTT.

The chain combines TRBV5-1 with TRBJ2-5; the D gene is possibly TRBD2 (5 bases). Per germline, CDR1 SGHRS and CDR2 YFSETQ. Trimming removed 0 bases from V and 4 bases from J, with 13 bases in between. This CDR3 region has 15 residues. The CDR3 nucleotides read TGCGCCAGCAGCTTGGGGGCTGGAGGTGGAGAGACCCAGTACTTC. Translation gives CASSLGAGGGETQYF. Looking up the rest from reference TRBV5-1 and TRBJ2-5 gives the full variable domain: KAGVTQTPRYLIKTRGQQVTLSCSPISGHRSVSWYQQTPGQGLQFLFEYFSETQRNKGNFPGRFSGRQFSNSRSEMNVSTLELGDSALYLCASSLGAGGGETQYFGPGTRLLVL.

The chain links TRBV18 to TRBJ1-1; D call uncertain. The V gene's germline CDR1 is KGHSH and CDR2 LQKENI. The length of the CDR3 is 14 residues. The V and J ends lost 8 bases and 4 bases respectively, with 17 bases between them. The CDR3 region has the DNA TGTGCCAGCATGTCAAGCGGTAGGGCCACTGAAGCTTTCTTT. This gives the protein CASMSSGRATEAFF.

The chain joins TRBV6-5 to TRBJ2-7, with D possibly matching TRBD2 (6 bases). The germline V and J ends were trimmed by 7 bases and 7 bases, with 23 bases remaining between them. This CDR3 has 15 residues. Germline V gene data show CDR1 as MNHEY and CDR2 as SVGAGI. The CDR3 loop is CASKEGTRTWGEQYF. As DNA, the CDR3 is TGTGCCAGCAAGGAGGGAACTCGGACATGGGGAGAGCAGTACTTC.

This clonotype turned up a few times. V is TRBV4-2 and J is TRBJ1-2; 10 nucleotides match TRBD1. CDR3 size: 14 residues. Trimming at V came to 4 bases and at J to 7 bases, leaving 6 bases not matched to a gene. The germline V gene has CDR1 LGHNA and CDR2 YNFKEQ. The CDR3 DNA reads TGTGCCAGCAGCCGACAGGGGGCTGAGGGTGGCTACACCTTC. Residues: CASSRQGAEGGYTF.

The genes are TRBV12-3 or TRBV12-4 and TRBJ1-2; D call uncertain. CDR3 length: 14 residues. V shed 5 bases and J shed 5 bases, with 15 bases lying between them. CDR3 nucleotides: TGTGCCAGCAGTCCACGGGAGAGAGTTTATGGCTACACCTTC. Encoded protein: CASSPRERVYGYTF.

This sequence joins TRBV24-1 and TRBJ1-5; D call uncertain. Per the germline V gene, CDR1 is KGHDR and CDR2 is SFDVKD. The CDR3 loop spans 14 amino acids. The V and J ends lost 4 bases and 5 bases respectively, with 11 bases between them. The DNA for the CDR3 is TGTGCCACCAGTGAGTCGGACTGGGATCAGCCCCAGCATTTT. Amino acids: CATSESDWDQPQHF.

The chain carries TRBV20-1 and TRBJ1-5; a weak D match, TRBD1 (6 bases). The CDR3 runs 16 residues. CDR1 and CDR2 from the germline V gene are DFQATT and SNEGSKA (reference sequence). V was pared by 2 bases and J by 9 bases, with 23 bases between. The chain's CDR3 is CSARRPDSYGGSPQHF. CDR3 in DNA: TGCAGTGCTAGACGGCCGGACAGCTATGGCGGTTCGCCCCAGCATTTT.